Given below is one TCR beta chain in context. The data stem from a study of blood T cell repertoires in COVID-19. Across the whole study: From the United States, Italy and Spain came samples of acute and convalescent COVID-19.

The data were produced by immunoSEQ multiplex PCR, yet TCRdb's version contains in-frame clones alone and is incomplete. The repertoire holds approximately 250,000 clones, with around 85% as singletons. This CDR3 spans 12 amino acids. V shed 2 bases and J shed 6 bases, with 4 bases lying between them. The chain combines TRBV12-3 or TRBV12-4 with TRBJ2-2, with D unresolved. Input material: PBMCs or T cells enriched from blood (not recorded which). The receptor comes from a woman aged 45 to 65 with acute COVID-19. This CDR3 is CASSLFAGELFF. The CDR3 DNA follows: TGTGCCAGCAGTTTATTCGCCGGGGAGCTGTTTTTT.